These 26 T cell receptor beta chains originate from one sample sequenced in a study of regulatory T cells in long-lasting Graves disease. Construction of the TCR beta libraries employed iRepertoire HTBI primers in conjunction with Arm-PCR of CDR3 regions. TCRdb reprocessed the multiplex PCR reads with MiXCR, giving one entry per CDR3 protein. Of 400,000 to 550,000 distinct CDR3 sequences in the sample, more than 12% were seen once. Time point in this sample: newly diagnosed GD, antithyroid drugs for less than 3 months. Construction of the TCR library relied on RNA isolated from PBMCs. These data were also filed under a second study, of T cells in Graves' hyperthyroidism and ophthalmopathy.

The sample was peripheral blood mononuclear cells (PBMCs), taken at new diagnosis, from a patient treated with antithyroid drugs. The receptors come from a woman in her 30s with Graves disease.

This clonotype showed up just a few times. V is TRBV10-1 and J is TRBJ2-2, with TRBD2 matching over 7 bases. CDR1 is WNHNN, CDR2 SYGVQD, per germline (reference sequence). Unmatched junction bases numbered 2, after V lost 2 bases and J lost 2 bases. This CDR3 is built from 15 residues. As DNA, the CDR3 is TGCGCCAGCAGTGAGGGGGGGGTTAACACCGGGGAGCTGTTTTTT. It specifies CASSEGGVNTGELFF.

This clonotype was picked up many times. The chain is built from TRBV18 and TRBJ2-5; D gene uncertain. The ends were cut back, 3 bases at V and 4 bases at J, with 9 bases in the middle. The germline V gene has CDR1 KGHSH and CDR2 LQKENI. This CDR3 contains 13 residues. The CDR3 region has the DNA TGTGCCAGCTCACCCCAGGCCGGAGAGACCCAGTACTTC. Translating gives CASSPQAGETQYF.

In its sample, this clonotype was seen many times. The V call is TRBV12-3 or TRBV12-4, the J call TRBJ2-1; D perhaps matches TRBD2 (6 bases). The ends were cut back, 2 bases at V and 8 bases at J, with 34 bases in the middle. The CDR3 sequence is 21 residues long. CDR3 nucleotides: TGTGCCAGCAGTTTAAAGTTGAGAGATTTCGGATCGCGGGAAATCCCCCATGAGCAGTTCTTC. This translates into CASSLKLRDFGSREIPHEQFF.

Notes on this clonotype: This may be a read error: a much more frequent sequence differs by one nucleotide. The CDR3 sequence: CASLHGTTLLGEQYF. Written as DNA, the CDR3 is TGTGCCAGCCTACACGGGACTACCCTCCTCGGTGAGCAGTACTTC. The chain joins TRBV28 to TRBJ2-7; 7 bases are shared with TRBD2. In germline, CDR1 is MDHEN, CDR2 SYDVKM. After removal of 8 bases from V and 7 bases from J, the junction contained 17 bases not matched to a gene. The CDR3 totals 15 residues.

This clonotype came up a few times. V is TRBV24-1 and J is TRBJ1-1; TRBD1 aligns across 9 bases. The ends lost 7 bases at V and 0 bases at J; junction bases unmatched: 2. Germline V gives CDR1 KGHDR, CDR2 SFDVKD. The CDR3 extends over 14 amino acids. CDR3 DNA: TGTGCCACCAGCGGGACAGGGATGAACACTGAAGCTTTCTTT. Translation: CATSGTGMNTEAFF.

This clonotype was observed a handful of times. The chain uses TRBV12-3 or TRBV12-4 and TRBJ2-4; 7 nucleotides align to TRBD1. This CDR3 has 13 residues. With V trimmed by 6 bases and J by 5 bases, 4 bases remained unmatched. The CDR3 here is CASSRDSENIQYF. CDR3 DNA sequence: TGTGCCAGCAGCCGGGACAGCGAAAACATTCAGTACTTC.

This clonotype came up many times. The V call is TRBV20-1, the J call TRBJ2-7; weak D call: TRBD2 (6 bases). The CDR3 consists of 13 residues. Germline V lookup: CDR1 DFQATT, CDR2 SNEGSKA (reference sequence). Trimming shortened V by 3 bases and J by 0 bases, and 9 bases separated the two germline ends. CDR3 sequence: CSARSGYSYEQYF. The DNA for the CDR3 is TGCAGTGCTAGGAGCGGGTACTCCTACGAGCAGTACTTC.

This clonotype was detected many times. The chain joins TRBV11-3 to TRBJ1-5, with D unresolved. Germline CDR1 SGHNT, CDR2 YENEEA. CDR3 size: 14 residues. In DNA, the CDR3 is TGTGTCTCCCGGGGAGATTGGGGCAATCAGCCCCAGCATTTT. Translated: CVSRGDWGNQPQHF.

This rearrangement joins TRBV19 to TRBJ2-1; D tentatively reads TRBD1 or TRBD2 (7 bases each). V gave up 4 bases and J gave up 9 bases, with 25 bases separating them. The CDR3 length is 17 residues. CDR1 and CDR2 from the germline V gene are LNHDA and SQIVND (reference sequence). CDR3 DNA: TGTGCCAGTAGTACCATCCCACAGGGGAGGGGGCGCGGTGAGCAGTTCTTC. Translating it yields CASSTIPQGRGRGEQFF.

The chain carries TRBV7-9 and TRBJ2-3; 12 nucleotides align to TRBD2. V shed 2 bases, J shed 4 bases, and the junction held 10 bases outside the gene matches. The V gene's germline CDR1 is SEHNR and CDR2 FQNEAQ (reference sequence). The CDR3 has 18 amino acids. CDR3 sequence: CASSLLATSGSEADTQYF. CDR3 nucleotides: TGTGCCAGCAGCTTACTAGCGACTAGCGGGAGTGAGGCAGATACGCAGTATTTT.

This clonotype was observed a handful of times. This chain links TRBV11-2 with TRBJ2-6; TRBD1 matches at 8 bases. The CDR3 extends over 16 amino acids. The germline gives CDR1 SGHAT, CDR2 FQNNGV. Unmatched junction bases numbered 4, after V lost 2 bases and J lost 4 bases. The CDR3 DNA sequence: TGTGCCAGCAGCTTACAGGGGGCGTACGGGGCCAACGTCCTGACTTTC. Its protein is CASSLQGAYGANVLTF. The full variable domain, completed using reference TRBV11-2 and TRBJ2-6, is EAGVAQSPRYKIIEKRQSVAFWCNPISGHATLYWYQQILGQGPKLLIQFQNNGVVDDSQLPKDRFSAERLKGVDSTLKIQPAKLEDSAVYLCASSLQGAYGANVLTFGAGSRLTVL.

This clonotype was seen at least ten times. This chain uses TRBV2 with TRBJ1-3; possibly TRBD1 for D (5 bases). V dropped 7 bases and J dropped 2 bases, with 9 bases sitting between them. The germline V gene encodes CDR1 SNHLY and CDR2 FYNNEI. The CDR3 loop spans 13 amino acids. In DNA form, the CDR3 reads TGTGCCAGCAACCGGGACGCTGGAAACACCATATATTTT. Translated, it gives CASNRDAGNTIYF.

This clonotype was found many times. The J gene is TRBJ2-5, the V gene TRBV20-1; D is unclear. The CDR3 extends over 14 amino acids. V was shortened by 4 bases and J by 2 bases, with 14 bases between the two germline ends. Germline V gives CDR1 DFQATT, CDR2 SNEGSKA (reference sequence). CDR3 DNA sequence: TGCAGTGCTACCGTCGTGGTCGGTCAAGAGACCCAGTACTTC. This encodes CSATVVVGQETQYF.

The gene calls are TRBV12-3 or TRBV12-4 and TRBJ2-1; 12 nucleotides match TRBD2. V was clipped by 2 bases and J by 8 bases; unmatched bases: 4. The CDR3 is 15 residues long. In nucleotides, the CDR3 is TGTGCCAGCAGTTTAATGACTAGCGGGAGCGATGAGCAGTTCTTC. This sequence encodes CASSLMTSGSDEQFF.

In this sample, this clonotype turned up many times. The chain joins TRBV3-1 to TRBJ1-3; unclear D gene. There are 15 residues in the CDR3. Trimming removed 1 base at V and 0 bases at J, with 7 bases between. Germline V gene sequence: CDR1 LGHDT, CDR2 YNNKEL (reference sequence). CDR3 in DNA: TGTGCCAGCAGCCAAGGAAGAGGCTCTGGAAACACCATATATTTT. Residues: CASSQGRGSGNTIYF.

This clonotype was detected many times. The chain carries TRBV29-1 and TRBJ2-4; D possibly corresponds to TRBD1 (5 bases). Trimming removed 4 bases at V and 6 bases at J, with 13 bases between. The CDR3 loop spans 13 amino acids. CDR1 and CDR2 from the germline V gene are SQVTM and ANQGSEA. The CDR3 is CSVVQAVGNIQYF. Here the CDR3 DNA reads TGCAGCGTTGTACAGGCGGTGGGAAACATTCAGTACTTC.

The table lists this clonotype with many counts. The rearrangement uses TRBV3-1 and TRBJ1-2, with unresolved D. This CDR3 spans 12 amino acids. Germline V lookup: CDR1 LGHDT, CDR2 YNNKEL (reference sequence). V lost 2 bases and J 0 bases, leaving 1 base between the germline ends. This CDR3 reads CASSQTNYGYTF. The CDR3, as DNA: TGTGCCAGCAGCCAAACTAACTATGGCTACACCTTC. The variable domain in full, completed from reference TRBV3-1 and TRBJ1-2, reads DTAVSQTPKYLVTQMGNDKSIKCEQNLGHDTMYWYKQDSKKFLKIMFSYNNKELIINETVPNRFSPKSPDKAHLNLHINSLELGDSAVYFCASSQTNYGYTFGSGTRLTVV.

This clonotype has a count of ten or more. The chain joins TRBV2 to TRBJ1-3; D gene ambiguous. The CDR3 is 16 residues long. Trimming took off 2 bases at V and 0 bases at J, with 11 bases between the two ends. Germline V gene data show CDR1 as SNHLY and CDR2 as FYNNEI. The CDR3 sequence: CASSEKEGDSGNTIYF. The DNA of the CDR3 is TGTGCCAGCAGTGAAAAGGAGGGAGACTCTGGAAACACCATATATTTT.

This clonotype appeared a few times. V and J are TRBV30 and TRBJ2-3; D unclear. This CDR3 is built from 16 residues. The germline CDR1 and CDR2 sequences are GTSNPN and SVGIG (reference sequence). V was trimmed by 4 bases and J by 2 bases, leaving 19 bases between them. CDR3 coding DNA: TGTGCCTGGACCTACCCCTGGAAACCCAACACAGATACGCAGTATTTT. It translates to CAWTYPWKPNTDTQYF. Supplemented by reference TRBV30 and TRBJ2-3, the full variable domain reads SQTIHQWPATLVQPVGSPLSLECTVEGTSNPNLYWYRQAAGRGLQLLFYSVGIGQISSEVPQNLSASRPQDRQFILSSKKLLLSDSGFYLCAWTYPWKPNTDTQYFGPGTRLTVL.

This clonotype occurred a few times. V and J are TRBV24-1 and TRBJ1-1; perhaps TRBD1 as D (5 bases). The CDR3 runs to 12 residues. The V end lost 5 bases, the J end lost 8 bases, and 11 bases lay between the germline ends. Germline V gene sequence: CDR1 KGHDR, CDR2 SFDVKD. In DNA form, the CDR3 reads TGTGCCACCAGTGTTTCAGGGATCGAAGCTTTCTTT. Amino acids: CATSVSGIEAFF.

This clonotype was observed at least ten times. The chain links TRBV6-2 or TRBV6-3 to TRBJ2-1; TRBD1 matches 7 bases. The length of the CDR3 is 20 residues. V lost 6 bases and J lost 2; bases outside the gene matches: 22. Germline values: CDR1 MNHEY, CDR2 SVGEGT. The chain's CDR3 is CASSRSYRGPRYVPYNEQFF. CDR3 coding DNA: TGTGCCAGCAGCCGAAGTTACAGGGGTCCTCGCTATGTCCCCTACAATGAGCAGTTCTTC.

In its sample, this clonotype was seen many times. The chain joins TRBV20-1 to TRBJ2-1; tentative D call: TRBD2 (6 bases). Germline V CDR1 and CDR2: DFQATT, SNEGSKA (reference sequence). The CDR3 is 13 residues long. V gave up 1 base and J gave up 8 bases, with 12 bases separating them. The CDR3 nucleotides read TGCAGTGCTAGAGTAGGGACTGTTTATGAGCAGTTCTTC. Translation gives CSARVGTVYEQFF.

This clonotype was recorded at least ten times. The junction differs from germline at one of its ends, possibly a read error. This chain joins TRBV5-1 and TRBJ2-3, with a tentative D call TRBD1 (6 bases). The CDR3 loop spans 15 amino acids. Germline V lookup: CDR1 SGHRS, CDR2 YFSETQ. In nucleotides, the CDR3 is TGTGCCAGCAGCTTGAGGGGGAAGAGCGCAGATACGCAGTATTTT. Protein product: CASSLRGKSADTQYF.

As to this clonotype: This could be a read error, since a much larger clone is one nucleotide away. V is TRBV30 and J is TRBJ1-1; 7 nucleotides agree with TRBD1. V was pared by 2 bases and J by 4 bases, with 7 bases of the junction left unmatched. The CDR3 is 14 amino acids. From germline, CDR1 is GTSNPN and CDR2 SVGIG (reference sequence). CDR3 coding DNA: TGTGCCTGGAGTAGGGGGCAGGAGAGCACTGAAGCTTTCTTT. The encoded protein is CAWSRGQESTEAFF.

This clonotype was counted many times. The rearrangement uses TRBV7-2 and TRBJ2-2; D gene unclear. Trimming stripped 3 bases from V and 5 bases from J, with 7 bases between. There are 13 residues in the CDR3. Germline V gives CDR1 SGHTA, CDR2 FQGNSA. CDR3 bases: TGTGCCAGCAGCTTCCGGCAGACCGGGGAGCTGTTTTTT. Its protein product is CASSFRQTGELFF.

At least ten counts were recorded for this clonotype. V usage is TRBV6-5 and J usage is TRBJ1-4, with a weak D call TRBD1 (5 bases). CDR1 and CDR2 from the germline V gene are MNHEY and SVGAGI. V was pared by 0 bases and J by 8 bases, with 22 bases between. The CDR3 loop spans 18 amino acids. The CDR3 reads CASSYSPLAGRVREKLFF. The CDR3 DNA follows: TGTGCCAGCAGTTACTCCCCCCTAGCAGGCAGGGTTCGGGAAAAACTGTTTTTT.